A selection of T cell receptor beta chains follows, all from one sample in a study of cytomegalovirus exposure and HLA in healthy donors. The method was immunoSEQ multiplex PCR; TCRdb's version includes in-frame clones alone and lacks a portion of them. The profile shows 250,000 to 350,000 clones, about nine tenths of them singletons. Sequenced sample: PBMCs. The receptors come from a man aged 40-55 years in good health and CMV-seropositive. Each CDR3 is given with its conserved first and last residue. D genes are given only for firm matches. The size entry is marked missing in some rows and otherwise reads once, few, many or a size class.

j_call v_call clone_size d_call cdr3_aa cdr3_nt
TRBJ1-5 TRBV4-1 - TRBD1 CASSQAGTGDGNQPQHF TGCGCCAGCAGCCAAGCCGGGACAGGGGACGGCAATCAGCCCCAGCATTTT
TRBJ2-7 TRBV7-9 - TRBD1 CASSHRDSYEQYF TGTGCCAGCAGCCACCGGGACAGCTACGAGCAGTACTTC
TRBJ2-1 TRBV29-1 - TRBD1 CSVEVWDSSYNEQFF TGCAGCGTTGAGGTATGGGACAGCTCCTACAATGAGCAGTTCTTC
TRBJ2-3 TRBV4-1 - TRBD2 CASSQVAGAEDTQYF TGCGCCAGCAGCCAAGTCGCGGGAGCAGAAGATACGCAGTATTTT
TRBJ2-1 TRBV6-6 few - CASSYSRVYNEQFF TGTGCCAGCAGTTACTCGCGGGTGTACAATGAGCAGTTCTTC
TRBJ2-7 TRBV4-3 - TRBD1 CASSQDRTGRYEQYF TGCGCCAGCAGCCAAGATCGGACAGGTCGCTACGAGCAGTACTTC
TRBJ2-2 TRBV9 - TRBD2 CASSSSGRRTGELFF TGTGCCAGCAGTTCTAGCGGGAGACGGACCGGGGAGCTGTTTTTT
TRBJ2-1 TRBV5-1 - - CASSLVAGSLYNEQFF TGCGCCAGCAGCTTGGTGGCAGGAAGCCTCTACAATGAGCAGTTCTTC
TRBJ1-1 TRBV6-1 - TRBD1 CASSAPDRVTEAFF TGTGCCAGCAGTGCGCCTGACAGGGTCACTGAAGCTTTCTTT
TRBJ1-1 TRBV10-1 - - CASSDSTGRTEAFF TGCGCCAGCAGTGATTCCACGGGTCGAACTGAAGCTTTCTTT
TRBJ2-7 TRBV28 - TRBD1 CASSLYYRGPPYEQYF TGTGCCAGCAGTTTATACTACAGGGGCCCCCCCTACGAGCAGTACTTC
TRBJ2-3 TRBV5-8 - TRBD2 CASSFLAGGSGTDTQYF TGTGCCAGCAGCTTCCTAGCGGGAGGGTCGGGCACAGATACGCAGTATTTT
TRBJ2-1 TRBV7-2 - TRBD2 CASSFEGLANNEQFF TGTGCCAGCAGCTTCGAGGGACTAGCGAATAATGAGCAGTTCTTC
TRBJ2-7 TRBV7-3 - - CASSLRGAGYEQYF TGTGCCAGCAGCTTACGGGGGGCCGGCTACGAGCAGTACTTC
TRBJ2-2 TRBV5-1 - TRBD2 CASSLAPAGGPGELFF TGCGCCAGCAGCTTGGCCCCAGCGGGAGGTCCCGGGGAGCTGTTTTTT
TRBJ2-7 TRBV4-1 - TRBD2 CASSQAASGTYEQYF TGCGCCAGCAGCCAGGCGGCTAGCGGCACCTACGAGCAGTACTTC
TRBJ2-5 TRBV5-1 - TRBD2 CASSLGGLAGAEETQYF TGCGCCAGCAGCTTGGGGGGACTAGCGGGAGCAGAGGAGACCCAGTACTTC
TRBJ2-3 TRBV7-9 - TRBD2 CASSPGLAGASTDTQYF TGTGCCAGCAGCCCCGGACTAGCGGGGGCCTCCACAGATACGCAGTATTTT
TRBJ2-1 TRBV29-1 - TRBD2 CSVWREERPNEQFF TGCAGCGTTTGGCGGGAGGAAAGGCCCAATGAGCAGTTCTTC
TRBJ2-2 TRBV28 - - CASSEPAANTGELFF TGTGCCAGCAGCGAGCCGGCGGCAAACACCGGGGAGCTGTTTTTT
TRBJ2-2 TRBV4-1 - TRBD2 CASSQGSGPRELFF TGCGCCAGCAGCCAAGGTAGCGGGCCCCGGGAGCTGTTTTTT
TRBJ1-2 TRBV2 - TRBD1 CASSEGTGEGGYTF TGTGCCAGCAGTGAAGGTACAGGGGAAGGAGGCTACACCTTC
TRBJ2-7 TRBV21-1 - - CASSPSGLRADEQYF TGTGCCAGCAGCCCATCAGGACTCCGAGCCGACGAGCAGTACTTC
TRBJ1-5 TRBV4-2 - - CASSPYNDQPQHF TGTGCCAGCAGCCCCTATAACGATCAGCCCCAGCATTTT
TRBJ2-5 TRBV28 - TRBD2 CASRLAGQETQYF TGTGCCAGCAGGCTAGCGGGGCAAGAGACCCAGTACTTC
TRBJ2-5 TRBV7-8 - - CASSIRDRSQETQYF TGTGCCAGCAGCATAAGAGACAGGAGCCAAGAGACCCAGTACTTC
TRBJ2-7 TRBV5-1 - - CASSLVAGGYEQYF TGCGCCAGCAGCTTGGTAGCAGGGGGGTACGAGCAGTACTTC
TRBJ2-7 TRBV19 - - CASSIPGDENEQYF TGTGCCAGTAGTATACCAGGGGATGAAAACGAGCAGTACTTC
TRBJ2-3 TRBV28 - TRBD2 CASSDGLASSTDTQYF TGTGCCAGCAGTGACGGACTAGCGAGTTCCACAGATACGCAGTATTTT
TRBJ1-4 TRBV2 - TRBD1 CASRTGVTNEKLFF TGTGCCAGCAGGACAGGGGTAACTAATGAAAAACTGTTTTTT
TRBJ1-3 TRBV5-1 - - CASSLKTEGGSGNTIYF TGCGCCAGCAGCTTGAAAACAGAGGGAGGGTCTGGAAACACCATATATTTT
TRBJ2-7 TRBV15 few TRBD1 CATSPRQGMVYEQYF TGTGCCACCAGTCCGAGACAGGGTATGGTCTACGAGCAGTACTTC
TRBJ1-1 TRBV7-6 - TRBD1 CASSLGPPGQETTILKNTEAFF TGTGCCAGCAGCTTAGGGCCGCCGGGACAGGAGACGACAATTCTTAAGAACACTGAAGCTTTCTTT
TRBJ2-7 TRBV5-1 - TRBD2 CASSKRSGRLSYEQYF TGCGCCAGCAGCAAAAGAAGCGGGAGGCTCTCCTACGAGCAGTACTTC
TRBJ2-1 TRBV19 - TRBD2 CASSTLAGVDGEQFF TGTGCCAGTAGTACCCTAGCGGGAGTTGACGGTGAGCAGTTCTTC
TRBJ2-7 TRBV19 once - CASSIRTTAASPISYEQYF TGTGCCAGTAGTATTAGGACAACTGCGGCCTCTCCGATCTCCTACGAGCAGTACTTC
TRBJ2-1 TRBV18 - - CASSPSGDNEQFF TGTGCCAGCTCACCGTCGGGGGACAATGAGCAGTTCTTC